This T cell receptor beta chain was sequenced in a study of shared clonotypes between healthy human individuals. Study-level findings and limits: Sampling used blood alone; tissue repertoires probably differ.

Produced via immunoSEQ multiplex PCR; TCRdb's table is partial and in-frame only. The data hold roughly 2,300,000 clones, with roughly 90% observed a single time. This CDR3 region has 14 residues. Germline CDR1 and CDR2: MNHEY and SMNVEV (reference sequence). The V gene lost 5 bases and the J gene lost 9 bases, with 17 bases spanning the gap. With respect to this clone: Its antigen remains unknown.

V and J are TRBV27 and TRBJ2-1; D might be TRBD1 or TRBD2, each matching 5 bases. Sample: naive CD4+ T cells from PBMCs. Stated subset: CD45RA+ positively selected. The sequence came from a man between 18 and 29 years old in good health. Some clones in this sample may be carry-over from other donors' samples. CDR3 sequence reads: CASSRGDRYGEQFF. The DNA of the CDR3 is TGTGCCAGCAGTAGAGGGGACCGCTACGGTGAGCAGTTCTTC.